This T cell receptor (beta chain) was sequenced for a study of PD-L1 blockade in urothelial cancer. With 2 bases removed from V and 4 bases from J, the gap between germline ends came to 11 bases. The CDR3 sequence is 14 residues long. CDR1 is MNHEY and CDR2 is SVGAGI in the germline V gene. Each PCR received spiked synthetic TCR analog templates. Profiling relied on immunoSEQ multiplex PCR, and the TCRdb table lists in-frame clones only, not all of them. The sample carries fewer than 85,000 clones, 85% to 90% recorded once. Time point indicated: peripheral blood 6 weeks after treatment start. Patients had locally advanced or metastatic urothelial carcinoma.

The rearrangement links TRBV6-5 to TRBJ2-5; tentatively, D is TRBD2 (7 bases). The clonotype originates from a man between 60 and 70 years old with urothelial cancer. The sequences come from PBMCs, collected around atezolizumab (anti-PD-L1) treatment. As DNA, the CDR3 is TGTGCCAGCAGTTACGACGGGGGGCGAGAGACCCAGTACTTC. Translation gives CASSYDGGRETQYF.